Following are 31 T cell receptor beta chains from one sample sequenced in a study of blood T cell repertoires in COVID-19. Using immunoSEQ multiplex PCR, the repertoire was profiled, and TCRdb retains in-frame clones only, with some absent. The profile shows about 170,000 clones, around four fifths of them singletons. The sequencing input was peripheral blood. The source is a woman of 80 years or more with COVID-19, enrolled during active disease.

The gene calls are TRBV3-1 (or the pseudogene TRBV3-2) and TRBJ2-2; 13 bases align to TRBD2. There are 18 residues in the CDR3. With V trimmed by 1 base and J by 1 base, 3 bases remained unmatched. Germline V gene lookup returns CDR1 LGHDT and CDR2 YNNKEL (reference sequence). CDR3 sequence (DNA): TGTGCCAGCAGCCAAGGGACTAGCGGGAGACGGAACACCGGGGAGCTGTTTTTT. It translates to CASSQGTSGRRNTGELFF.

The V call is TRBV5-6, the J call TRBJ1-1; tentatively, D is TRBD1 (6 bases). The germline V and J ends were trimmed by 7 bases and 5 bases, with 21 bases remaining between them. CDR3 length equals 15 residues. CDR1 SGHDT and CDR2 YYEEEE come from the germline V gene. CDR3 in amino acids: CASGSEWGRGTEAFF. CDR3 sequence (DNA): TGTGCCAGCGGGTCCGAATGGGGGCGCGGGACTGAAGCTTTCTTT.

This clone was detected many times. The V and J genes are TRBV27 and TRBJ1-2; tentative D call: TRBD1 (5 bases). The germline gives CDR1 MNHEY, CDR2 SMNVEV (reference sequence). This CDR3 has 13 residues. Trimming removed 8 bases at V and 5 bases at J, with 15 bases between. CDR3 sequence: CASHRSGTYGYTF. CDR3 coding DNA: TGTGCCAGCCACAGGAGTGGGACTTATGGCTACACCTTC.

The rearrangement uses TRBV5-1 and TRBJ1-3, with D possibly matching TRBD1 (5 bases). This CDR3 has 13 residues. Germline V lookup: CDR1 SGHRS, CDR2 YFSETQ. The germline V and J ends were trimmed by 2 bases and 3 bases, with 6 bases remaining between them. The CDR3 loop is CASSFDSGNTIYF. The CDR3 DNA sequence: TGCGCCAGCAGCTTCGACAGTGGAAACACCATATATTTT.

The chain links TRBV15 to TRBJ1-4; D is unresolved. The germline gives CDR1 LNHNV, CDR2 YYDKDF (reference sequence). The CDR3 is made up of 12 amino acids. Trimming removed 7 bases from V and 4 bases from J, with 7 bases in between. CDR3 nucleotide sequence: TGTGCCACCACCACGGGTAATGAAAAACTGTTTTTT. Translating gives CATTTGNEKLFF. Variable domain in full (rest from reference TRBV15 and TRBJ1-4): DAMVIQNPRYQVTQFGKPVTLSCSQTLNHNVMYWYQQKSSQAPKLLFHYYDKDFNNEADTPDNFQSRRPNTSFCFLDIRSPGLGDTAMYLCATTTGNEKLFFGSGTQLSVL.

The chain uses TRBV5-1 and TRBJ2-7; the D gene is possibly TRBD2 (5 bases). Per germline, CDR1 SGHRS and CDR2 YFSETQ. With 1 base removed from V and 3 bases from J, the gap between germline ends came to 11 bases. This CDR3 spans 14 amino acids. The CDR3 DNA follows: TGCGCCAGCAGCTTGTCCACTAGGGACTACGAGCAGTACTTC. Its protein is CASSLSTRDYEQYF.

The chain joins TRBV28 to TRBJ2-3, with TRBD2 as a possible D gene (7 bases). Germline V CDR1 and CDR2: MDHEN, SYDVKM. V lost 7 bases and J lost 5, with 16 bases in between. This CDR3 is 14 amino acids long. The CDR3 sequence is CASTTGGGVDTQYF. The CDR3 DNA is TGTGCCAGCACAACGGGGGGCGGGGTAGATACGCAGTATTTT.

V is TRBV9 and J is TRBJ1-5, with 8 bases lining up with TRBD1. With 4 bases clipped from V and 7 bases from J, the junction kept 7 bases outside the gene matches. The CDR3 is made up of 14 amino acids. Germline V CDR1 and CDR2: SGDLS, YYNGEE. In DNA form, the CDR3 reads TGTGCCAGCAGCCGGACAGGGAATCGACAGCCCCAGCATTTT. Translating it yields CASSRTGNRQPQHF.

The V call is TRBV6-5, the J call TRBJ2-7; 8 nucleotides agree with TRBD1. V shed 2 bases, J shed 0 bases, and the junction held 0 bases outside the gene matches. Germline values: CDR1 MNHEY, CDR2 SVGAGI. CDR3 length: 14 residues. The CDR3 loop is CASSYGQGSYEQYF. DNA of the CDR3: TGTGCCAGCAGTTACGGACAGGGCTCCTACGAGCAGTACTTC.

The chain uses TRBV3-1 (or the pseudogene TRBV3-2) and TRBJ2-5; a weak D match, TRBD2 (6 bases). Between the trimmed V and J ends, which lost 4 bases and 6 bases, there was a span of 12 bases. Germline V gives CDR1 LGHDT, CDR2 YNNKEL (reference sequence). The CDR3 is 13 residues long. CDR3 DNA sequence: TGTGCCAGCAGCCCCCTGGAGGGTCAGACCCAGTACTTC. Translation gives CASSPLEGQTQYF.

The CDR3 DNA reads TGTGCCACCCAGGGCTTAGGAGTCCGGGTGGAGACCCAGTACTTC. It translates to CATQGLGVRVETQYF. This chain connects TRBV7-6 to TRBJ2-5, with D perhaps TRBD1 (5 bases). Trimming cost V 10 bases and J 5 bases, with 23 bases left between them. This CDR3 contains 15 residues. CDR1 SGHVS and CDR2 FNYEAQ come from the germline V gene.

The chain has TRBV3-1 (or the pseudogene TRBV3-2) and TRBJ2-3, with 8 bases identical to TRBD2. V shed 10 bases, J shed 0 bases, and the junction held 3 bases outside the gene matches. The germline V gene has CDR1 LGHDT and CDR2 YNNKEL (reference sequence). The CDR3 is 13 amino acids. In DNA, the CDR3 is TGTGCCACGGGGGGGTCTAGCACAGATACGCAGTATTTT. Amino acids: CATGGSSTDTQYF.

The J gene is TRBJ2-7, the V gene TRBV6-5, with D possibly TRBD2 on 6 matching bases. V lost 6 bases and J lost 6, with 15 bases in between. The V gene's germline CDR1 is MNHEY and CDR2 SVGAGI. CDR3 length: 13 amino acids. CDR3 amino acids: CASRAGTLIEQYF. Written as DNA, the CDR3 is TGTGCCAGCAGGGCGGGGACCTTAATCGAGCAGTACTTC.

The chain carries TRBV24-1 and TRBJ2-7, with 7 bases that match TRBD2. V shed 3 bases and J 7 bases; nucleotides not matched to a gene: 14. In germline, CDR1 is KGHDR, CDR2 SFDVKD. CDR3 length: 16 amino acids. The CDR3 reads CATSDPVAAGPGEQYF. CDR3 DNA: TGTGCCACCAGTGATCCAGTCGCAGCGGGGCCTGGGGAGCAGTACTTC.

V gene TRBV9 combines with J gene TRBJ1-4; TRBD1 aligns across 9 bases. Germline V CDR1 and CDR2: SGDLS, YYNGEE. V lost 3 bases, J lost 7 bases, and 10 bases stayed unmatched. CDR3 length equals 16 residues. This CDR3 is CASSAGDREGGEKLFF. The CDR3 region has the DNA TGTGCCAGCAGCGCCGGGGACAGGGAAGGGGGTGAAAAACTGTTTTTT.

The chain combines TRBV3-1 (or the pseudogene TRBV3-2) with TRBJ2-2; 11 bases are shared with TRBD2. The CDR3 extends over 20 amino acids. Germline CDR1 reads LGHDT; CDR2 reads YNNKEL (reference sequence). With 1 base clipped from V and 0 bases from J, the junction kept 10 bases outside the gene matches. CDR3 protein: CASSQGASSGRATNTGELFF. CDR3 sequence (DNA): TGTGCCAGCAGCCAAGGCGCAAGTAGCGGGAGGGCAACGAACACCGGGGAGCTGTTTTTT.

The DNA of the CDR3 is TGTGCCAGCAGCGTAGCCCCTAGCGGGGGTGGTGAGACCCAGTACTTC. Translating gives CASSVAPSGGGETQYF. J is TRBJ2-5 and V is TRBV9, with 10 bases aligning to TRBD2. The CDR3 has 16 residues. Germline V lookup: CDR1 SGDLS, CDR2 YYNGEE. V lost 0 bases, J lost 5 bases, and 7 bases stayed unmatched.

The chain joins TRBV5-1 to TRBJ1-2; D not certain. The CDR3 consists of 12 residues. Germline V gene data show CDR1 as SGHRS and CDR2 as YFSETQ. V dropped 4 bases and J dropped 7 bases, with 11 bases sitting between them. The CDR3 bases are TGCGCCAGCAGCGATGCCCGAGGTGGCTACACCTTC. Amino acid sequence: CASSDARGGYTF.

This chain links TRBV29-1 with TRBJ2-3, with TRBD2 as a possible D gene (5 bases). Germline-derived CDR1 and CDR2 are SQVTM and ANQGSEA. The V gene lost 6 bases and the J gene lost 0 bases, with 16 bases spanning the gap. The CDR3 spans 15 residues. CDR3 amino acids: CSVVRRGSSTDTQYF. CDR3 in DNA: TGCAGCGTCGTACGTAGAGGGTCCAGCACAGATACGCAGTATTTT.

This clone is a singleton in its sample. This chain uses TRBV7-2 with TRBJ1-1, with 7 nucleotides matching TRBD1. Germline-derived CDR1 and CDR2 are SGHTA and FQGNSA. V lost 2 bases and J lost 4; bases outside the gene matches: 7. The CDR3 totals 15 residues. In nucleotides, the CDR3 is TGTGCCAGCAGCTTACAGGGGGATCTTAGCACTGAAGCTTTCTTT. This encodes CASSLQGDLSTEAFF.

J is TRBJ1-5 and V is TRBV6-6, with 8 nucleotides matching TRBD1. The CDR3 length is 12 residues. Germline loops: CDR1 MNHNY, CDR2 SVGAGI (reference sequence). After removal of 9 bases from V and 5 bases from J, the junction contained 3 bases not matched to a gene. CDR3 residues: CASGQGHQPQHF. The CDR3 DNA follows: TGTGCCAGTGGACAGGGTCATCAGCCCCAGCATTTT.

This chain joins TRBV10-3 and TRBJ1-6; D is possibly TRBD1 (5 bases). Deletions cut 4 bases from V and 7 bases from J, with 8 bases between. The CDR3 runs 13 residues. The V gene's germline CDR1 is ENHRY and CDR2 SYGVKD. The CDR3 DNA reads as TGTGCCATCAGTGGGGGGGGGAATTCACCCCTCCACTTT. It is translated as CAISGGGNSPLHF.

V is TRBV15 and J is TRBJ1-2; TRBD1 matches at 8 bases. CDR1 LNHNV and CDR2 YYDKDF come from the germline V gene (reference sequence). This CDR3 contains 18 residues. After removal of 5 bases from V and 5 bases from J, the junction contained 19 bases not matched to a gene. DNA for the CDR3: TGTGCCACCAGCGGAACCCAGGGGGCCGGCCAGAAGGGTTATGGCTACACCTTC. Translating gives CATSGTQGAGQKGYGYTF. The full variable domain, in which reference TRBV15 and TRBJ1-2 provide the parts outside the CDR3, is DAMVIQNPRYQVTQFGKPVTLSCSQTLNHNVMYWYQQKSSQAPKLLFHYYDKDFNNEADTPDNFQSRRPNTSFCFLDIRSPGLGDTAMYLCATSGTQGAGQKGYGYTFGSGTRLTVV.

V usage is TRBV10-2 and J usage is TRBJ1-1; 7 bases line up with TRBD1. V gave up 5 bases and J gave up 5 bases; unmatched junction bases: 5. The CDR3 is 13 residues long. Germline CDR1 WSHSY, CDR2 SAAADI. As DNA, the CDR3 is TGCGCCAGCAGTCCACAGGGGCGGACTGAAGCTTTCTTT. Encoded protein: CASSPQGRTEAFF.

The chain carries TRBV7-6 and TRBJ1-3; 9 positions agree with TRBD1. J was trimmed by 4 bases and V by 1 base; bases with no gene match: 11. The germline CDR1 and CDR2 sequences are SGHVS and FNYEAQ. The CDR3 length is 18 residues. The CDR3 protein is CASSLGSGQGVYGNTIYF. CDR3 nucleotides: TGTGCCAGCAGCTTAGGGTCGGGACAGGGAGTATACGGAAACACCATATATTTT.

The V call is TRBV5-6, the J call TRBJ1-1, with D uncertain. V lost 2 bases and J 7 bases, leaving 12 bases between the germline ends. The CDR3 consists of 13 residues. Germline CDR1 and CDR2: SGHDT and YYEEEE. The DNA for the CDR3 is TGTGCCAGCAGCTTCTCGGGTGGAAGTGAAGCTTTCTTT. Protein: CASSFSGGSEAFF.

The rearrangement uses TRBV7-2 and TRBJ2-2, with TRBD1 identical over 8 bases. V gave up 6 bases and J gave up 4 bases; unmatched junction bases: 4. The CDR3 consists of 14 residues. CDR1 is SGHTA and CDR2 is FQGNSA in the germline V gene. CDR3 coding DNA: TGTGCCAGCAGGCAAACAGGGGGCACCGGGGAGCTGTTTTTT. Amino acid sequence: CASRQTGGTGELFF.

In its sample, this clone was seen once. This CDR3 reads CASRYLRTGTYEQYF. For the CDR3, the DNA is TGTGCCAGCAGATATCTGAGGACGGGAACCTACGAGCAGTACTTC. The rearrangement links TRBV6-5 to TRBJ2-7, with D possibly matching TRBD2 (5 bases). CDR1 and CDR2 from the germline V gene are MNHEY and SVGAGI. With 6 bases removed from V and 2 bases from J, the gap between germline ends came to 17 bases. CDR3 length equals 15 residues.

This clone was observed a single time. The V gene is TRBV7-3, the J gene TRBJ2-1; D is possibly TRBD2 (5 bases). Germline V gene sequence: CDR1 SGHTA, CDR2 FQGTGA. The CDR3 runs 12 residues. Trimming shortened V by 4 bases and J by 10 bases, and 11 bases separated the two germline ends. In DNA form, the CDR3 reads TGTGCCAGCAGCTACCCCGGCGGGGAGCAGTTCTTC. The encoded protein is CASSYPGGEQFF.

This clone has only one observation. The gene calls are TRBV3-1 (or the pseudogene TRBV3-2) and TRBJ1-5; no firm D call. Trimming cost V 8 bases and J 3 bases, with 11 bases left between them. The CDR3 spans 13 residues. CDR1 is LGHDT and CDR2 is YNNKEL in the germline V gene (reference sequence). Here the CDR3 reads CASAPQPNQPQHF. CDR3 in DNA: TGTGCCAGCGCCCCACAGCCCAATCAGCCCCAGCATTTT.

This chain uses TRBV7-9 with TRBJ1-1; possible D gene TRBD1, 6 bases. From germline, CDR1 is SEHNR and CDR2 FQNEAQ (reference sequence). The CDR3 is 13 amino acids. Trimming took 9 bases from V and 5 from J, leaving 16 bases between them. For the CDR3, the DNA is TGTGCCAGTGACAGGTCGGGGGGAACTGAAGCTTTCTTT. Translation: CASDRSGGTEAFF.